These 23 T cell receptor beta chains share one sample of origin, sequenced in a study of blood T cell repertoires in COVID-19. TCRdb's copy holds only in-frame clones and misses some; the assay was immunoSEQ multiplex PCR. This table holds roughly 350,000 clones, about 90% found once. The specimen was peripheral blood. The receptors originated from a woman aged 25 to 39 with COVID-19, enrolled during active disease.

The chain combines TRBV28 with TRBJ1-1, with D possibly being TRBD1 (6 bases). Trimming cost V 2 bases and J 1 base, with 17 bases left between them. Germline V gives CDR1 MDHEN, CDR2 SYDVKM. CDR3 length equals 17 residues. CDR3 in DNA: TGTGCCAGCAGTTTAGTGGGGGCTGGCGGATGGAACACTGAAGCTTTCTTT. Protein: CASSLVGAGGWNTEAFF. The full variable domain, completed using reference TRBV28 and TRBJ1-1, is DVKVTQSSRYLVKRTGEKVFLECVQDMDHENMFWYRQDPGLGLRLIYFSYDVKMKEKGDIPEGYSVSREKKERFSLILESASTNQTSMYLCASSLVGAGGWNTEAFFGQGTRLTVV.

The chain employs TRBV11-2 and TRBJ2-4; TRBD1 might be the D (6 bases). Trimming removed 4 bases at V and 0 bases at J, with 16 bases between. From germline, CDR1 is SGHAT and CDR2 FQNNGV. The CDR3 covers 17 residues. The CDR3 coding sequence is TGTGCCAGCAGCTCCCTGACAGGCCCTCTAGCCAAAAACATTCAGTACTTC. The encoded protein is CASSSLTGPLAKNIQYF.

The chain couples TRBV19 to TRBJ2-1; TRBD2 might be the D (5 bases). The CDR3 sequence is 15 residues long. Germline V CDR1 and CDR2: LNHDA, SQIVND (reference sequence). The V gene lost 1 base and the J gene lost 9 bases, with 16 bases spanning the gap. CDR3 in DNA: TGTGCCAGTAGTATAGTGCGGGTCTTATCTAGTGAGCAGTTCTTC. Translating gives CASSIVRVLSSEQFF.

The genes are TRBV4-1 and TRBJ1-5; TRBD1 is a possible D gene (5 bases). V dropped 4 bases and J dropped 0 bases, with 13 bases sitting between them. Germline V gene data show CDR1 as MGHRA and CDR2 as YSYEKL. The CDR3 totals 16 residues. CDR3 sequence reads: CASSRRGHDSNQPQHF. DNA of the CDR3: TGCGCCAGCAGCCGCCGCGGACATGATAGCAATCAGCCCCAGCATTTT.

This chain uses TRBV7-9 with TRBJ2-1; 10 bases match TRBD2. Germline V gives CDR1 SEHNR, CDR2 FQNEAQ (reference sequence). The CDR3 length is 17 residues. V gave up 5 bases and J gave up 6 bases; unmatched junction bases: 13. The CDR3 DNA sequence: TGTGCCAGCAGCCGGAGCATAGCGGGAGGCCCCGGCAATGAGCAGTTCTTC. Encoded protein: CASSRSIAGGPGNEQFF. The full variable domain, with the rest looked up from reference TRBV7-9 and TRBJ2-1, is DTGVSQNPRHKITKRGQNVTFRCDPISEHNRLYWYRQTLGQGPEFLTYFQNEAQLEKSRLLSDRFSAERPKGSFSTLEIQRTEQGDSAMYLCASSRSIAGGPGNEQFFGPGTRLTVL.

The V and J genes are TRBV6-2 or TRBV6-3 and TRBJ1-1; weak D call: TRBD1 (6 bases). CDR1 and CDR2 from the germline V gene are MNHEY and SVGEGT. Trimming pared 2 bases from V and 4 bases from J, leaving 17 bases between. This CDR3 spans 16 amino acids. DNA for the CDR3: TGTGCCAGCAGTTACACGACGGTGCAGGGGACCACTGAAGCTTTCTTT. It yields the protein CASSYTTVQGTTEAFF.

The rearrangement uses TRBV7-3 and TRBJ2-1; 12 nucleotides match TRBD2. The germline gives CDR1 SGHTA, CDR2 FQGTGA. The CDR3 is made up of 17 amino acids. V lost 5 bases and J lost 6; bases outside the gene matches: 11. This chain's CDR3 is CASSPSKLAGGINEQFF. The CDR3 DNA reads TGTGCCAGCAGCCCTTCTAAGCTAGCGGGAGGGATCAATGAGCAGTTCTTC.

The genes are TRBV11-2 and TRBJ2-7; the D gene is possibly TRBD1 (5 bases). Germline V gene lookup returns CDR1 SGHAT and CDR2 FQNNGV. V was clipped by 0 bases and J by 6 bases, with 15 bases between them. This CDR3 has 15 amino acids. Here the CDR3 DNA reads TGTGCCAGCAGCTTAGAGAAGGCATTAGGGGCCGAGCAGTACTTC. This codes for CASSLEKALGAEQYF.

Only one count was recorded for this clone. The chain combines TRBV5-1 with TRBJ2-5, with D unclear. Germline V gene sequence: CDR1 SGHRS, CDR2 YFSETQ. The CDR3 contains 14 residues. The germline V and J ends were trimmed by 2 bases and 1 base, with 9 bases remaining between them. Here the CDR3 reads CASSLDPGQETQYF. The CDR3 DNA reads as TGCGCCAGCAGCTTAGATCCGGGCCAAGAGACCCAGTACTTC. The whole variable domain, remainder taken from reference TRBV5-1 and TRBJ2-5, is KAGVTQTPRYLIKTRGQQVTLSCSPISGHRSVSWYQQTPGQGLQFLFEYFSETQRNKGNFPGRFSGRQFSNSRSEMNVSTLELGDSALYLCASSLDPGQETQYFGPGTRLLVL.

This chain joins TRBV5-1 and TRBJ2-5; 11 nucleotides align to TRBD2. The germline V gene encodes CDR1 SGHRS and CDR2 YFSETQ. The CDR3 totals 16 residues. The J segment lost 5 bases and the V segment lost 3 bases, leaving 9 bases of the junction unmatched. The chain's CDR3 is CASSSGTLAGVETQYF. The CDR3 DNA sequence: TGCGCCAGCAGCTCCGGCACACTAGCGGGAGTGGAGACCCAGTACTTC.

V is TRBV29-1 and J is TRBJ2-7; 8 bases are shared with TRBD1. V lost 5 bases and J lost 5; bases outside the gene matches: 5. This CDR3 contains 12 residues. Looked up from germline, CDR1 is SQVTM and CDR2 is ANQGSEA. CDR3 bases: TGCAGCGTTTACAGGGGGTTCGACGAGCAGTACTTC. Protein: CSVYRGFDEQYF.

The CDR3 DNA is TGCGCCAGCAGCGCCGCCGGGGTCCTTGGTGGGGCCAACGTCCTGACTTTC. Protein product: CASSAAGVLGGANVLTF. V usage is TRBV4-1 and J usage is TRBJ2-6, with D possibly TRBD2 on 5 matching bases. The CDR3 sequence is 17 residues long. The V gene's germline CDR1 is MGHRA and CDR2 YSYEKL. V lost 5 bases, J lost 3 bases, and 17 bases lay in between.

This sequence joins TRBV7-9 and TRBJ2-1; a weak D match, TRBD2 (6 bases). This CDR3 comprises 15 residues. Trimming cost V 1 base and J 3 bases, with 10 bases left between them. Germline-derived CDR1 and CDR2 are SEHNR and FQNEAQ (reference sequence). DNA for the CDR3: TGTGCCAGCAGCTTAGGCGGGATCTTCTACAATGAGCAGTTCTTC. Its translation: CASSLGGIFYNEQFF.

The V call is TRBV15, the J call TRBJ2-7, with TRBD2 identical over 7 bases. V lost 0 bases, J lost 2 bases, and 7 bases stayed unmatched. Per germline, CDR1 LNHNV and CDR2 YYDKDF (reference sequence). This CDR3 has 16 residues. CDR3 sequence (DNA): TGTGCCACCAGCAGAGATCTGGGAGGGGTGGCCTACGAGCAGTACTTC. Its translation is CATSRDLGGVAYEQYF.

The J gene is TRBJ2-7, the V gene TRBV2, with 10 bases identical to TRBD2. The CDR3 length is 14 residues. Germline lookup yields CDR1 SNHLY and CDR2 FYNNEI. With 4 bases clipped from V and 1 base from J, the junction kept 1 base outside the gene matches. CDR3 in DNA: TGTGCCAGCAGTGCTAGCGGGAGTTCCTACGAGCAGTACTTC. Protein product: CASSASGSSYEQYF.

The CDR3 spells CASSIQGSGTDTQYF. The DNA of the CDR3 is TGTGCCAGCAGCATCCAGGGGAGCGGCACAGATACGCAGTATTTT. The gene calls are TRBV7-2 and TRBJ2-3; D may be TRBD1 (6 bases). This CDR3 is 15 amino acids long. Per the germline V gene, CDR1 is SGHTA and CDR2 is FQGNSA. Trimming took 5 bases from V and 1 from J, leaving 13 bases between them.

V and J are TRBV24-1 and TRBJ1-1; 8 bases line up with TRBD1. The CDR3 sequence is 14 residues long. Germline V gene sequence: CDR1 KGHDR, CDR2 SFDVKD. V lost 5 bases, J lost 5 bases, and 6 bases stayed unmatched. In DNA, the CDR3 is TGTGCCACCAGTGGTCGGACAGGGTCAACTGAAGCTTTCTTT. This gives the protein CATSGRTGSTEAFF.

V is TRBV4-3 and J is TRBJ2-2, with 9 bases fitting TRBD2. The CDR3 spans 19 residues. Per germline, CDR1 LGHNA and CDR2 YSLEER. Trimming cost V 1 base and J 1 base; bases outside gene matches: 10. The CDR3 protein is CASSQASGVGTMNTGELFF. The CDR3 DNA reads TGCGCCAGCAGCCAAGCTAGCGGGGTCGGGACGATGAACACCGGGGAGCTGTTTTTT.

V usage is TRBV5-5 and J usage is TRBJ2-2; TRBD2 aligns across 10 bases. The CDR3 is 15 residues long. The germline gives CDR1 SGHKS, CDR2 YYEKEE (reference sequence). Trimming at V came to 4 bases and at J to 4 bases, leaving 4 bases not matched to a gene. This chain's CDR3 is CASSRSGRATGELFF. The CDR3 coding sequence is TGTGCCAGCAGCCGAAGCGGGAGGGCCACCGGGGAGCTGTTTTTT.

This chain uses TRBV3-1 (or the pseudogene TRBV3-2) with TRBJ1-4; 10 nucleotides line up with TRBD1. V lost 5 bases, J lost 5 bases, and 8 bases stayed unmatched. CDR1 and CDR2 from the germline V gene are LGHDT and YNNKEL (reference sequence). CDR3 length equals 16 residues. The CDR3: CASSARDRGVNEKLFF. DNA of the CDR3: TGTGCCAGCAGCGCCCGGGACAGGGGTGTAAATGAAAAACTGTTTTTT.

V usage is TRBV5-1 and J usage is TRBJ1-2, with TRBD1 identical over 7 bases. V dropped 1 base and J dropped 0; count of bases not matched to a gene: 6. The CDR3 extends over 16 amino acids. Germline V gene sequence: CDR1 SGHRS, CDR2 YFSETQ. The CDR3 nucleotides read TGCGCCAGCAGCTTGAGGACAGGATTATCTAACTATGGCTACACCTTC. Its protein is CASSLRTGLSNYGYTF.

The CDR3 is CASSFRETNYGYTF. CDR3 DNA sequence: TGTGCCAGCAGCTTTAGGGAGACGAACTATGGCTACACCTTC. The rearrangement uses TRBV7-2 and TRBJ1-2; D not resolved. Trimming cost V 3 bases and J 2 bases, with 10 bases left between them. CDR3 size: 14 residues. CDR1 is SGHTA and CDR2 is FQGNSA in the germline V gene.

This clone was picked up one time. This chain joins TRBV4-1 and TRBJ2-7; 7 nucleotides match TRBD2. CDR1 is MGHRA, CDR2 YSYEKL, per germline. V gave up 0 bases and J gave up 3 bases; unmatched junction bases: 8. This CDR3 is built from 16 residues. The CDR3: CASSQERREGVYEQYF. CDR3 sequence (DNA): TGCGCCAGCAGCCAAGAGAGGAGGGAGGGCGTCTACGAGCAGTACTTC.